Shown below are 24 T cell receptor beta chains from a single sample sequenced in a study of cytomegalovirus exposure and HLA in healthy donors. The study ran its PCR with 60 Vbeta and 13 Jbeta primers. Sequenced by immunoSEQ multiplex PCR; TCRdb stores in-frame clones only, minus some. The sample carries about 35,000 clones, around 76% recorded once. The sample consisted of PBMCs. Every receptor here comes from a woman aged 30 to 39 in good health and CMV-seropositive.

This chain uses TRBV6-5 with TRBJ2-7; 7 nucleotides match TRBD2. V was clipped by 7 bases and J by 0 bases; unmatched bases: 6. Looked up from germline, CDR1 is MNHEY and CDR2 is SVGAGI. This CDR3 region has 14 residues. The CDR3 here is CASTPWGGSYEQYF. The DNA for the CDR3 is TGTGCCAGCACCCCGTGGGGGGGCTCCTACGAGCAGTACTTC.

The CDR3 bases are TGTGCCAGCAGCTTAAGGGAGGGCCCCAATGAGCAGTTCTTC. Protein product: CASSLREGPNEQFF. The genes are TRBV7-8 and TRBJ2-1, with 7 bases identical to TRBD2. The germline CDR1 and CDR2 sequences are SGHVS and FQNEAQ. The ends lost 2 bases at V and 6 bases at J; junction bases unmatched: 4. This CDR3 is 14 amino acids long.

V gene TRBV7-9 combines with J gene TRBJ2-3; 14 bases fit TRBD2. There are 18 residues in the CDR3. The germline gives CDR1 SEHNR, CDR2 FQNEAQ (reference sequence). Germline trimming cut 3 bases from V and 1 base from J; bases unmatched to any gene: 6. CDR3 in amino acids: CASSFRTSGRLGTDTQYF. The CDR3 DNA follows: TGTGCCAGCAGCTTCCGGACTAGCGGGAGGCTGGGCACAGATACGCAGTATTTT.

This clone was seen a handful of times. The J gene is TRBJ2-7, the V gene TRBV7-8; D is perhaps TRBD2 (6 bases). With 7 bases removed from V and 3 bases from J, the gap between germline ends came to 13 bases. Per the germline V gene, CDR1 is SGHVS and CDR2 is FQNEAQ. The CDR3 is 13 residues long. Written as DNA, the CDR3 is TGTGCCAGCACGGCAGGGAGGAGCTACGAGCAGTACTTC. Translation gives CASTAGRSYEQYF.

The rearrangement uses TRBV6-1 and TRBJ2-1; the D gene is possibly TRBD2 (6 bases). The germline gives CDR1 MNHNS, CDR2 SASEGT. V shed 8 bases and J shed 7 bases, with 15 bases lying between them. The CDR3 covers 13 residues. The chain's CDR3 is CASRAGLSNEQFF. The CDR3 DNA is TGTGCCAGCCGGGCGGGATTGAGTAATGAGCAGTTCTTC.

The chain couples TRBV5-6 to TRBJ2-1; 8 positions match TRBD2. The germline gives CDR1 SGHDT, CDR2 YYEEEE. CDR3 length: 16 residues. With 0 bases clipped from V and 6 bases from J, the junction kept 8 bases outside the gene matches. Written as DNA, the CDR3 is TGTGCCAGCAGCTTGGTTAGCGGGGCCATAGGCAATGAGCAGTTCTTC. Its protein product is CASSLVSGAIGNEQFF.

The rearrangement links TRBV15 to TRBJ1-2; D is perhaps TRBD1 (6 bases). Trimming stripped 2 bases from V and 8 bases from J, with 15 bases between. Germline CDR1 and CDR2: LNHNV and YYDKDF (reference sequence). This CDR3 has 14 residues. DNA for the CDR3: TGTGCCACCAGCAGACCAACACAGGGTCGGGGCTACACCTTC. This gives the protein CATSRPTQGRGYTF.

The chain links TRBV7-8 to TRBJ2-5, with TRBD2 as a possible D gene (6 bases). The tail of the sequence fits TRBJ2-7 better, so the J call may be wrong. The CDR3 runs to 14 residues. Germline V CDR1 and CDR2: SGHVS, FQNEAQ. The CDR3 region is CASSPQIGSGEQYF. The DNA of the CDR3 is TGTGCCAGCAGCCCCCAAATCGGGAGTGGCGAGCAGTACTTC.

The chain is built from TRBV2 and TRBJ2-3; possible D gene TRBD2, 6 bases. The CDR3 covers 14 residues. Trimming cost V 11 bases and J 0 bases, with 15 bases left between them. Germline V CDR1 and CDR2: SNHLY, FYNNEI. The CDR3 region is CAGKRDWSTDTQYF. In nucleotides, the CDR3 is TGTGCCGGCAAGAGGGACTGGAGCACAGATACGCAGTATTTT. Filled out from reference TRBV2 and TRBJ2-3, the complete variable domain reads EPEVTQTPSHQVTQMGQEVILRCVPISNHLYFYWYRQILGQKVEFLVSFYNNEISEKSEIFDDQFSVERPDGSNFTLKIRSTKLEDSAMYFCAGKRDWSTDTQYFGPGTRLTVL.

Only a few counts were recorded for this clone. The rearrangement links TRBV4-2 to TRBJ2-2; TRBD1 aligns across 7 bases. V trimming: 0 bases; J trimming: 2 bases; junction bases outside the gene matches: 0. Germline CDR1 reads LGHNA; CDR2 reads YNFKEQ. This CDR3 region has 15 residues. CDR3: CASSQEGGNTGELFF. The CDR3 bases are TGTGCCAGCAGCCAAGAAGGGGGCAACACCGGGGAGCTGTTTTTT.

The CDR3 bases are TGTGCCAGCAGTCAGGGGGGTGCCGGGGAGCTGTTTTTT. This encodes CASSQGGAGELFF. The chain joins TRBV28 to TRBJ2-2; tentative D call: TRBD1 (7 bases). The germline V and J ends were trimmed by 5 bases and 6 bases, with 10 bases remaining between them. Germline V gene data show CDR1 as MDHEN and CDR2 as SYDVKM. The CDR3 sequence is 13 residues long.

The chain has TRBV10-1 and TRBJ2-5, with a tentative D call TRBD2 (6 bases). The V end was cut by 4 bases, the J end by 2 bases, with 20 bases between. This CDR3 is built from 17 residues. The germline gives CDR1 WNHNN, CDR2 SYGVQD (reference sequence). This CDR3 is CASSVGSGITPQETQYF. The CDR3 DNA reads TGCGCCAGCAGTGTAGGTAGCGGAATAACTCCACAAGAGACCCAGTACTTC.

This clone appeared once. The chain combines TRBV6-1 with TRBJ2-1; the D gene is possibly TRBD2 (5 bases). The CDR3 totals 13 residues. V lost 0 bases and J 7 bases, leaving 7 bases between the germline ends. CDR1 MNHNS and CDR2 SASEGT come from the germline V gene. CDR3 sequence: CASSEARGNEQFF. The CDR3, as DNA: TGTGCCAGCAGTGAAGCTCGAGGGAATGAGCAGTTCTTC.

This clone was seen just once. The chain is built from TRBV4-1 and TRBJ1-4; D perhaps matches TRBD1 (5 bases). CDR3 length equals 17 residues. Trimming left V 0 bases short and J 8 bases short, with 19 bases between. In germline, CDR1 is MGHRA, CDR2 YSYEKL. The CDR3 DNA reads TGCGCCAGCAGCCAAGACCGAGTAGGGGCTTCACTAGAAAAACTGTTTTTT. Translating gives CASSQDRVGASLEKLFF.

The chain has TRBV10-3 and TRBJ1-2; 9 bases agree with TRBD1. CDR1 ENHRY and CDR2 SYGVKD come from the germline V gene. The trim removed 4 bases at V and 3 bases at J, leaving 15 bases unmatched. CDR3 length: 18 residues. The CDR3 loop is CAISVFETGGDSDYGYTF. The CDR3, as DNA: TGTGCCATCAGTGTTTTTGAGACAGGGGGAGACTCCGACTATGGCTACACCTTC.

This rearrangement joins TRBV6-6 to TRBJ2-1; D not resolved. The germline V gene encodes CDR1 MNHNY and CDR2 SVGAGI (reference sequence). Trimming left V 0 bases short and J 5 bases short, with 11 bases between. This CDR3 is built from 15 residues. In DNA, the CDR3 is TGTGCCAGCAGTTACTCGGGTTGGCGGAACAATGAGCAGTTCTTC. It specifies CASSYSGWRNNEQFF.

The chain couples TRBV6-1 to TRBJ1-4; TRBD1 matches 7 bases. The CDR3 length is 15 residues. Per germline, CDR1 MNHNS and CDR2 SASEGT. J gave up 6 bases and V 5 bases, and 9 bases lay outside the gene matches. CDR3 coding DNA: TGTGCCAGCAGTAACCAAGGGGGCGCGGATGAAAAACTGTTTTTT. The encoded protein is CASSNQGGADEKLFF.

This clone was detected only a few times. A read error may account for a junction end that differs from germline. This chain uses TRBV27 with TRBJ1-2; D possibly corresponds to TRBD1 (5 bases). Germline-derived CDR1 and CDR2 are MNHEY and SMNVEV (reference sequence). The CDR3 spans 13 residues. The CDR3 region is CASSFRQYYGYPF. The CDR3 DNA is TGTGCCAGCAGTTTTCGACAGTACTATGGCTACCCCTTC.

Details on this clone: A read error may produce the germline difference seen at one junction end. This chain connects TRBV7-9 to TRBJ2-7; TRBD2 is a possible D gene (6 bases). The germline CDR1 and CDR2 sequences are SEHNR and FQNEAQ (reference sequence). The CDR3 loop spans 18 amino acids. CDR3 protein: CSSSLIDMGLPDSYEQYF. As DNA, the CDR3 is TGTTCCAGCAGCTTAATCGATATGGGACTCCCAGACTCCTACGAGCAGTACTTC.

J is TRBJ1-2 and V is TRBV9; 8 bases are a match to TRBD1. Per the germline V gene, CDR1 is SGDLS and CDR2 is YYNGEE. This CDR3 has 15 amino acids. J was trimmed by 4 bases and V by 3 bases; bases with no gene match: 8. This CDR3 reads CASSAGTGKIYGYTF. The DNA of the CDR3 is TGTGCCAGCAGCGCTGGGACAGGAAAAATCTATGGCTACACCTTC.

The chain carries TRBV2 and TRBJ1-1; the D is unclear. From germline, CDR1 is SNHLY and CDR2 FYNNEI. The CDR3 covers 13 residues. V lost 8 bases, J lost 3 bases, and 13 bases lay in between. DNA for the CDR3: TGTGCCAGCGAAGGGAGTCGGGACACTGAAGCTTTCTTT. It translates to CASEGSRDTEAFF.

This clone came up a few times. The J gene is TRBJ2-7, the V gene TRBV11-2; no clear D. Deletions cut 1 base from V and 3 bases from J, with 10 bases between. CDR1 is SGHAT and CDR2 is FQNNGV in the germline V gene. CDR3 size: 14 residues. CDR3 region: CASSLGVQNYEQYF. CDR3 bases: TGTGCCAGCAGCTTAGGTGTTCAGAACTACGAGCAGTACTTC.

This clone was seen a single time. The gene calls are TRBV11-2 and TRBJ2-7; perhaps TRBD2 as D (5 bases). Germline V gives CDR1 SGHAT, CDR2 FQNNGV. The CDR3 runs 14 residues. V was cut by 5 bases and J by 4 bases, with 15 bases left in between. The CDR3, as DNA: TGTGCCAGCAGCCCCGGGGTAGCTGGATACGAGCAGTACTTC. Translating it yields CASSPGVAGYEQYF.

The V and J genes are TRBV6-5 and TRBJ1-5; perhaps TRBD1 as D (6 bases). This CDR3 region has 15 residues. V lost 2 bases, J lost 3 bases, and 11 bases lay in between. CDR1 is MNHEY, CDR2 SVGAGI, per germline. CDR3: CASSYQQGSNQPQHF. For the CDR3, the DNA is TGTGCCAGCAGTTACCAACAGGGCTCCAATCAGCCCCAGCATTTT.